This TCR beta chain appears in the sequencing data of a study of blood T cell repertoires in COVID-19. Study context: COVID-19 samples collected from the United States, Italy and Spain covered acute and convalescent phases.

The method was immunoSEQ multiplex PCR; TCRdb's version includes in-frame clones alone and lacks a portion of them. The sample gives around 300,000 clones, around 85% of which show up once; roughly 2.7% is in the top ten. Individuals aged about 18 to 100 years were recruited from 24 US areas. Self-reported history from a screening survey and questionnaire set each donor's cohort. This CDR3 spans 14 amino acids. The germline gives CDR1 SQVTM, CDR2 ANQGSEA. With V trimmed by 6 bases and J by 5 bases, 11 bases remained unmatched. The receptor was isolated from a woman aged 45 to 65 who had recovered from COVID-19. The sequencing sample was made of PBMCs or T cells enriched from blood (not recorded which). The chain joins TRBV29-1 to TRBJ2-3; 7 positions match TRBD2. The CDR3 loop reads CSVGLIPMVDTQYF. CDR3 DNA sequence: TGCAGCGTGGGACTAATTCCAATGGTAGATACGCAGTATTTT.